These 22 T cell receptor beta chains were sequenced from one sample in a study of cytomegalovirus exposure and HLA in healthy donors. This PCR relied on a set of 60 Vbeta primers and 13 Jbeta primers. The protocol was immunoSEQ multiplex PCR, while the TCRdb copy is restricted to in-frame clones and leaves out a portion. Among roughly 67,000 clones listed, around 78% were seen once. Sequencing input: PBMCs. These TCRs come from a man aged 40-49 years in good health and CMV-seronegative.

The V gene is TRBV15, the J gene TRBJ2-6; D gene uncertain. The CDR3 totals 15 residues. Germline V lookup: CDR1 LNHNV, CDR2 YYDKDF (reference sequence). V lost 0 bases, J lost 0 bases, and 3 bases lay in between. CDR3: CATSRDHSGANVLTF. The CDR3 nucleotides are TGTGCCACCAGCAGAGATCACTCTGGGGCCAACGTCCTGACTTTC.

The CDR3 coding sequence is TGCGCCAGCAGTGATCCCATAGCGGCTAGCACAGATACGCAGTATTTT. Translation: CASSDPIAASTDTQYF. J is TRBJ2-3 and V is TRBV10-2, with D perhaps matching TRBD2 (6 bases). CDR3 size: 16 residues. The V gene's germline CDR1 is WSHSY and CDR2 SAAADI. The V gene lost 3 bases and the J gene lost 0 bases, with 13 bases spanning the gap.

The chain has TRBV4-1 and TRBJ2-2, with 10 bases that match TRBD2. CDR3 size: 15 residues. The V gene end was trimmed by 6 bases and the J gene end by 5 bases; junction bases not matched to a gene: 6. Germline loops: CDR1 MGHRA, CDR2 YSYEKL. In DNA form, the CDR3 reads TGCGCCAGCAGTCTAGCGGGAGTGGGGACCGGGGAGCTGTTTTTT. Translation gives CASSLAGVGTGELFF.

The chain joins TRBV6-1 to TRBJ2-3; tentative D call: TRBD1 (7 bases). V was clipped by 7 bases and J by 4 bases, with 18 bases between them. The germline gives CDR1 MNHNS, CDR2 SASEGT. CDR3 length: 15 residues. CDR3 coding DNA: TGTGCCAGCACGGCGGCAGTCAGGGGGGCAGATACGCAGTATTTT. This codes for CASTAAVRGADTQYF.

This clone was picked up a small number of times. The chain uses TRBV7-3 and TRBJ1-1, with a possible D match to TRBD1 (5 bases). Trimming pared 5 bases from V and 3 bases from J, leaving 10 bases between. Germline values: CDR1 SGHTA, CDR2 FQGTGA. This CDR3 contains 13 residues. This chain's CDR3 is CASSLQVYTEAFF. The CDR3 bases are TGTGCCAGCAGCCTACAGGTTTACACTGAAGCTTTCTTT.

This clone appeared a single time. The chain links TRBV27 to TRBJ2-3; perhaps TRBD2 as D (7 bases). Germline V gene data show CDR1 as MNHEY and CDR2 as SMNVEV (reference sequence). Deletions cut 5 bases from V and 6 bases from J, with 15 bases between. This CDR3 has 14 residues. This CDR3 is CASSLAGGADTQYF. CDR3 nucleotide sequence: TGTGCCAGCAGTCTCGCTGGGGGGGCCGATACGCAGTATTTT.

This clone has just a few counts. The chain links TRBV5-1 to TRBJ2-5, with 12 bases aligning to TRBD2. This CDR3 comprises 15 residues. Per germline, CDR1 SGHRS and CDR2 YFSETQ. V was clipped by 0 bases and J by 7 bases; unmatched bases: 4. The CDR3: CASSLGSGLAGTQYF. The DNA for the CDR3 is TGCGCCAGCAGCTTGGGGTCGGGACTAGCGGGGACCCAGTACTTC.

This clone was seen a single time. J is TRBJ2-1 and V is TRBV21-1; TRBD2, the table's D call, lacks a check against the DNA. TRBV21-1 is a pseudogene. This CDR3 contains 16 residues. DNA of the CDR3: TGTGCCATTAAGGCTCCCGGGAGGGCCGAGAGGCGTGAGCAGTTCTTC. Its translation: CAIKAPGRAERREQFF.

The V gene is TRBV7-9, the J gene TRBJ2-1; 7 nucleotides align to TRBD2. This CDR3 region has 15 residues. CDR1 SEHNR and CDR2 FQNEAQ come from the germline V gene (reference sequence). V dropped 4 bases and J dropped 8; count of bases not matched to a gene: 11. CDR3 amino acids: CASSSRTRSGDEQFF. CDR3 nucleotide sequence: TGTGCCAGCAGCTCCCGGACTAGGAGTGGCGATGAGCAGTTCTTC.

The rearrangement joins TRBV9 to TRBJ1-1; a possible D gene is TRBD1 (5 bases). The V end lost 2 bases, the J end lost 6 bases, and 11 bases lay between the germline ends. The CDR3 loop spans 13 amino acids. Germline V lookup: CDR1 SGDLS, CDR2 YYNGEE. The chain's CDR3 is CASSVYDRAEAFF. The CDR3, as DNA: TGTGCCAGCAGCGTCTATGACAGAGCTGAAGCTTTCTTT.

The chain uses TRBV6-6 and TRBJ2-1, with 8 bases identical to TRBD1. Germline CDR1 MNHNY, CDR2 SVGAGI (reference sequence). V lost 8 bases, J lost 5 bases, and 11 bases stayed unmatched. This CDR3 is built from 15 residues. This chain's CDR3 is CASSPPGTGHNEQFF. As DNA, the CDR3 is TGTGCCAGCTCCCCCCCAGGGACAGGACACAATGAGCAGTTCTTC.

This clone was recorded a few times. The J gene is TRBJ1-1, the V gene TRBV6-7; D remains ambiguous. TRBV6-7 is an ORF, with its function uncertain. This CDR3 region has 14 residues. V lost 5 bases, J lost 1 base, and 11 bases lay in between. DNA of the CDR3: TGTGCCAGCAGTCAAGGACTCACGAACACTGAAGCTTTCTTT. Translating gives CASSQGLTNTEAFF.

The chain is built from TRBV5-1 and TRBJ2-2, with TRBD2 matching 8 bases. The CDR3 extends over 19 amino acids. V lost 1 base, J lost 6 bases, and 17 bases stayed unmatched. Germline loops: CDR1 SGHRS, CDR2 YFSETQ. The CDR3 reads CASSLNLQTPAGVPGELFF. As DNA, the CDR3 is TGCGCCAGCAGCTTGAACCTTCAAACCCCAGCGGGAGTACCCGGGGAGCTGTTTTTT. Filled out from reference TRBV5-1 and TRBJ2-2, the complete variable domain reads KAGVTQTPRYLIKTRGQQVTLSCSPISGHRSVSWYQQTPGQGLQFLFEYFSETQRNKGNFPGRFSGRQFSNSRSEMNVSTLELGDSALYLCASSLNLQTPAGVPGELFFGEGSRLTVL.

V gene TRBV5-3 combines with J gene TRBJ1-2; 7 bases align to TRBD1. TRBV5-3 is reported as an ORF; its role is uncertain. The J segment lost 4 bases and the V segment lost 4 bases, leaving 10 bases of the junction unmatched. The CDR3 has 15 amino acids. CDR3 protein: CARSKTGAVIYGYTF. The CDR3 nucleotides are TGTGCCAGAAGCAAAACAGGGGCGGTTATCTATGGCTACACCTTC.

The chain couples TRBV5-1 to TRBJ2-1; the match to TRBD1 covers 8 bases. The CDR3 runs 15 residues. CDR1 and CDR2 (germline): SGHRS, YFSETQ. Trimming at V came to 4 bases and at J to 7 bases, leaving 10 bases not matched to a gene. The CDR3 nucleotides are TGCGCCAGCAGCGTGATGGGACAGGTCTTTAATGAGCAGTTCTTC. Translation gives CASSVMGQVFNEQFF.

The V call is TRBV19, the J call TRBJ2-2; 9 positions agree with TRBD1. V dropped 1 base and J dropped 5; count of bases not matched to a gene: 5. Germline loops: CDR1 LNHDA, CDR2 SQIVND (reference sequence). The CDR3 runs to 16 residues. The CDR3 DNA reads TGTGCCAGTAGTATAGCCGGGACAGGGAGTACCGGGGAGCTGTTTTTT. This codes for CASSIAGTGSTGELFF.

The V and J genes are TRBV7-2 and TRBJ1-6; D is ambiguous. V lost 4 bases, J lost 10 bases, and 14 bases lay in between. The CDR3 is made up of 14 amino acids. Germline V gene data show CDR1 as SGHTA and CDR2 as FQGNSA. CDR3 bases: TGTGCCAGCAGCTCCGGGGTTATGGGATCACCCCTCCACTTT. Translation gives CASSSGVMGSPLHF.

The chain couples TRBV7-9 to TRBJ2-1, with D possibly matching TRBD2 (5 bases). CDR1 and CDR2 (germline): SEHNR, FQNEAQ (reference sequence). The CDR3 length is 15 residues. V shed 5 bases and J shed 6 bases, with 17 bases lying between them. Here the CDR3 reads CASSPPLTRANEQFF. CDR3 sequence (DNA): TGTGCCAGCAGCCCCCCACTAACGCGGGCCAATGAGCAGTTCTTC.

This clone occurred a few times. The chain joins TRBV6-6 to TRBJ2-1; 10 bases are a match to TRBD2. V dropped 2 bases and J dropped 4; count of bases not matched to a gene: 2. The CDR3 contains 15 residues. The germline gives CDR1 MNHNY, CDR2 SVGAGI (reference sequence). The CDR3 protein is CASSYPSGGYNEQFF. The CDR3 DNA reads TGTGCCAGCAGTTACCCTAGCGGGGGATACAATGAGCAGTTCTTC.

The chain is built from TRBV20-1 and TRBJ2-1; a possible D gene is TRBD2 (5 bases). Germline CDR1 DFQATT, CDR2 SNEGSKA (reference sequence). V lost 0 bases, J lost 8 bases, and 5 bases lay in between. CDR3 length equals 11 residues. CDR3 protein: CSARERDEQFF. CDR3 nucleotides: TGCAGTGCTAGAGAGCGGGATGAGCAGTTCTTC.

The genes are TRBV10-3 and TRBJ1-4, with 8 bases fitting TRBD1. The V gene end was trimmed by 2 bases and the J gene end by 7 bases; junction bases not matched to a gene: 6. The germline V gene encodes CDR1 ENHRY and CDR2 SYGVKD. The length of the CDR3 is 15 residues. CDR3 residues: CAISETQGAREKLFF. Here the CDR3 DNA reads TGTGCCATCAGTGAGACCCAGGGGGCGCGTGAAAAACTGTTTTTT.

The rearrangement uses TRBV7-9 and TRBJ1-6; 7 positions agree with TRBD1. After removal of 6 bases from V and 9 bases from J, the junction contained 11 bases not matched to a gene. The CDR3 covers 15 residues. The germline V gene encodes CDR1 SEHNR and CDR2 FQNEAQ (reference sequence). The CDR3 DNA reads TGTGCCAGCAGTCTTAGACAGGGTTCAGTTTCACCCCTCCACTTT. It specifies CASSLRQGSVSPLHF. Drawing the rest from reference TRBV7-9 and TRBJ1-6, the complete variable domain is DTGVSQNPRHKITKRGQNVTFRCDPISEHNRLYWYRQTLGQGPEFLTYFQNEAQLEKSRLLSDRFSAERPKGSFSTLEIQRTEQGDSAMYLCASSLRQGSVSPLHFGNGTRLTVT.